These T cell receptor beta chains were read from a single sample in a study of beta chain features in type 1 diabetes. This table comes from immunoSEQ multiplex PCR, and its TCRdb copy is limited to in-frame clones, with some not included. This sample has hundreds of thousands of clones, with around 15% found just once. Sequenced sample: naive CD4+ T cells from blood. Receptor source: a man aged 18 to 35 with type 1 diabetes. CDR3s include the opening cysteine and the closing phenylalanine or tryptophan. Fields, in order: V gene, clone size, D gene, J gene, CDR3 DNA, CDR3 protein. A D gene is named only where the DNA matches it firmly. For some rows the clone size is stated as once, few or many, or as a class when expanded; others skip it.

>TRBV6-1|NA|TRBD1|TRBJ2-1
TGTGCCAGCAGTTTCGGGACAGGATCCTACAATGAGCAGTTCTTC
CASSFGTGSYNEQFF
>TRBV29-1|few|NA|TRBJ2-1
TGCAGCGTTCGATCGGCAGGAAATTCCTACAATGAGCAGTTCTTC
CSVRSAGNSYNEQFF
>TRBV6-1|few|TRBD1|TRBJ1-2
TGTGCCAGCGGGGAGGGGGCACCCCTTACCTATGGCTACACCTTC
CASGEGAPLTYGYTF
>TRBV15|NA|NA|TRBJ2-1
TGTGCCACCAGCAGCGGTTTTTCCTACAATGAGCAGTTCTTC
CATSSGFSYNEQFF
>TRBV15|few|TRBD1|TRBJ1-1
TGTGCCACCAGCAGACCGACAGGGATGAACACTGAAGCTTTCTTT
CATSRPTGMNTEAFF
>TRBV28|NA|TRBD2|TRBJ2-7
TGTGCCAGCAGTTTTCAAGGACTAGGCTACGAGCAGTACTTC
CASSFQGLGYEQYF
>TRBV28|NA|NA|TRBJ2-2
TGTGCCAGCAGTTTAGGTCACTACACCGGGGAGCTGTTTTTT
CASSLGHYTGELFF
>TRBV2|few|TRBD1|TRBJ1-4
TGTGCCAGCAGTTCGGACAGGGGTGATGAAAAACTGTTTTTT
CASSSDRGDEKLFF
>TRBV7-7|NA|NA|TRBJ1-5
TGTGCCAGCAGCTTAGACGAGGGTCAGCCCCAGCATTTT
CASSLDEGQPQHF
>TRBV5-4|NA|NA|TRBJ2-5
TGTGCCAGCAGCTTCGGTGAAGAGACCCAGTACTTC
CASSFGEETQYF
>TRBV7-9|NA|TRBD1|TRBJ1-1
TGTGCCAGCAGCCCTACAGGGGGCACTGAAGCTTTCTTT
CASSPTGGTEAFF
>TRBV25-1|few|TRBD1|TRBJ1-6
TGTGCCAGCAGTGAATCGACAGGGGGTCTCTATAATTCACCCCTCCACTTT
CASSESTGGLYNSPLHF
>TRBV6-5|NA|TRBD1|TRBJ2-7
TGTGCCACCAGGGACAGGGGGCTTCTCGGCTACGAGCAGTACTTC
CATRDRGLLGYEQYF
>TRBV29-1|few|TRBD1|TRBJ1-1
TGCAGCGCTGTACAGGGGGTTTTTACTGAAGCTTTCTTT
CSAVQGVFTEAFF
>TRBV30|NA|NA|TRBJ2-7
TGTGCCTGGGGACAGCATTACGAGCAGTACTTC
CAWGQHYEQYF
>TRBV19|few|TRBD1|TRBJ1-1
TGTGCCAGTAGTCCCTGGCAGGGGGCGACCCCGAACACTGAAGCTTTCTTT
CASSPWQGATPNTEAFF
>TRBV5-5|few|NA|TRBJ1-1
TGTGCCAGCAGCTTGTTGCTGACAAGGGACACTGAAGCTTTCTTT
CASSLLLTRDTEAFF
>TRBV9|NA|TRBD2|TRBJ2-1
TGTGCCAGCAGCGTAGGACTAGCGGGGGGTAGCTCCTACAATGAGCAGTTCTTC
CASSVGLAGGSSYNEQFF
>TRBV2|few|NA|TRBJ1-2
TGTGCCAGCAGTGAGGGAGGTTCGGGTGGCTACACCTTC
CASSEGGSGGYTF
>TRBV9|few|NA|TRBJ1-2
TGTGCCAGCAGCGTAGATCTGGGCCAACCTGGCTACACCTTC
CASSVDLGQPGYTF
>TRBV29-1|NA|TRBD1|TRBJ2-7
TGCAGCGTTGAAGGGCCGGGACAGGGCGCCTACGAGCAGTACTTC
CSVEGPGQGAYEQYF
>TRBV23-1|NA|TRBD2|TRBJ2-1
TGCGCCAGCAGTCATAGCATAGCGGGGCCCTACAATGAGCAGTTCTTC
CASSHSIAGPYNEQFF
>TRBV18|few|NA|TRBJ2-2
TGTGCCAGCTCCCCAGGGGTCCAAAAGAACACCGGGGAGCTGTTTTTT
CASSPGVQKNTGELFF
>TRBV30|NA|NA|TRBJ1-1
TGTGCCTGGAGTGTAGGGGCGAACACTGAAGCTTTCTTT
CAWSVGANTEAFF
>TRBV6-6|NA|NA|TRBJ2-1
TGTGCCAGCAGGGGGAATGAGCAGTTCTTC
CASRGNEQFF
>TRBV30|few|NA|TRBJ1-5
TGTGCCTGGAGTGTACAAGGGACTCAGCCCCAGCATTTT
CAWSVQGTQPQHF
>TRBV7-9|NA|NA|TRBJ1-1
TGTGCCAGCAGCTTACAGGGGATTAACACTGAAGCTTTCTTT
CASSLQGINTEAFF
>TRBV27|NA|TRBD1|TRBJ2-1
TGTGCCAGCAACTCCGGACAGGCTGCGGTGGGTGAGCAGTTCTTC
CASNSGQAAVGEQFF
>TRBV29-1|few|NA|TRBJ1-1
TGCAGCGGAAGGAGGGGGACGAACACTGAAGCTTTCTTT
CSGRRGTNTEAFF